This T cell receptor (beta chain) was sequenced during a study of cytomegalovirus exposure and HLA in healthy donors. Study-wide results and limits: Association of a missense DCLRE1C variant with TCR beta V- and J-gene trimming was reported in a later analysis. Earlier analysis looked at TCR beta V segments, and most were productive about 87% or about 30% of the time. Later analysis identified 15,000 to 20,000 TCR beta sequences associated with HLA alleles, using a false discovery rate threshold of 0.05. For most subjects, TCR beta sequences were reported to predict HLA-A and HLA-B alleles with accuracy.

Use of 60 Vbeta and 13 Jbeta primers characterized the PCR. The protocol was immunoSEQ multiplex PCR, while the TCRdb copy is restricted to in-frame clones and leaves out a portion. The sample lists around 130,000 clones, roughly 9% seen once, with 6% to 7.5% in the top ten. This clone was found a few times. Its cognate antigen is unknown. The V end was cut by 3 bases, the J end by 4 bases, with 14 bases between. The CDR3 runs 15 residues. Per germline, CDR1 WNHNN and CDR2 SYGVQD (reference sequence). The TCR originated in a woman aged 40 to 49 in good health and CMV-seropositive. The sequencing sample was made of PBMCs. V usage is TRBV10-1 and J usage is TRBJ2-3; possibly TRBD1 for D (6 bases). The CDR3 here is CASSEQGKEADTQYF. The CDR3 DNA sequence: TGCGCCAGCAGTGAACAGGGAAAGGAAGCAGATACGCAGTATTTT.